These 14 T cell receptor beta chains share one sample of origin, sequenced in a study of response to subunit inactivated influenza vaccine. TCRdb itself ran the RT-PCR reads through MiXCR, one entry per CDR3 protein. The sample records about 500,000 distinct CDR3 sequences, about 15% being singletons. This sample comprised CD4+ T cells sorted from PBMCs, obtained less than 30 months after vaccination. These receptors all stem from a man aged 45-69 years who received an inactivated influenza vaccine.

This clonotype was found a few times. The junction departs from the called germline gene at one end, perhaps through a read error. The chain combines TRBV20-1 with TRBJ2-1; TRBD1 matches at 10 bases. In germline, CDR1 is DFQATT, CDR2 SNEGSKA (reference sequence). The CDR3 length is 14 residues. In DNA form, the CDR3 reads TGCAGTGCTAGGGACAGGGGGTCCTTCAATGAGCAGTTCTTC. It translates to CSARDRGSFNEQFF.

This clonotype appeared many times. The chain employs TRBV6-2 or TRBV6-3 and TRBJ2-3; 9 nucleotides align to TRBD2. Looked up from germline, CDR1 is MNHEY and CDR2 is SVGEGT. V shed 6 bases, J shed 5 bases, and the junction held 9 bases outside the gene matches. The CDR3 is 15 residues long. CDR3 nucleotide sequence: TGTGCCAGCAGGGGCGGGACTAGCTTCGGAGATACGCAGTATTTT. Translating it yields CASRGGTSFGDTQYF.

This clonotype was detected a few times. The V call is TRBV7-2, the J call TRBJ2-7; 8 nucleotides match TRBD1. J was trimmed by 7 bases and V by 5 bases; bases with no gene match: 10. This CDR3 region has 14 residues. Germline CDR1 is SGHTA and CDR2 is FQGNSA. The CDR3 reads CASSLTDRVGEQYF. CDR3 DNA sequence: TGTGCCAGCAGCCTGACGGACAGGGTAGGTGAGCAGTACTTC.

This CDR3 is CSVDSGRGLGYGYTF. The CDR3 DNA sequence: TGCAGCGTTGATTCTGGCAGGGGGCTCGGCTATGGCTACACCTTC. This chain joins TRBV29-1 and TRBJ1-2, with 8 nucleotides matching TRBD1. V shed 3 bases and J 4 bases; nucleotides not matched to a gene: 10. CDR3 length: 15 residues. CDR1 is SQVTM, CDR2 ANQGSEA, per germline.

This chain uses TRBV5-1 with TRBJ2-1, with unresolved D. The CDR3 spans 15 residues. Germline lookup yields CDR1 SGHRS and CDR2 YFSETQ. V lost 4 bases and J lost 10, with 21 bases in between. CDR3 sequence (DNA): TGCGCCAGCAGCCCAGAGCTAGGATCCTTTGGCGAGCAGTTCTTC. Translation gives CASSPELGSFGEQFF. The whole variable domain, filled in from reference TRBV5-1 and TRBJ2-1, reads KAGVTQTPRYLIKTRGQQVTLSCSPISGHRSVSWYQQTPGQGLQFLFEYFSETQRNKGNFPGRFSGRQFSNSRSEMNVSTLELGDSALYLCASSPELGSFGEQFFGPGTRLTVL.

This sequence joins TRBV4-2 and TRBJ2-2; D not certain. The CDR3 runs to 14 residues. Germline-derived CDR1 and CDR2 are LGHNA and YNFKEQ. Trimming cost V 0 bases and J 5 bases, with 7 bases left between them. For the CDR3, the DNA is TGTGCCAGCAGCCAAGAATGGGGTACCGGGGAGCTGTTTTTT. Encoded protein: CASSQEWGTGELFF.

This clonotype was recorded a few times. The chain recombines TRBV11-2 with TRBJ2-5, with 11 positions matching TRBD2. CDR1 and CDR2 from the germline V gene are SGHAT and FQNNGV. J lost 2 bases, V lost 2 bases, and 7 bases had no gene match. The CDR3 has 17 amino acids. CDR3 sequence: CASSLMPLAGGQETQYF. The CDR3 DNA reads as TGTGCCAGCAGCTTAATGCCCCTAGCGGGGGGTCAAGAGACCCAGTACTTC.

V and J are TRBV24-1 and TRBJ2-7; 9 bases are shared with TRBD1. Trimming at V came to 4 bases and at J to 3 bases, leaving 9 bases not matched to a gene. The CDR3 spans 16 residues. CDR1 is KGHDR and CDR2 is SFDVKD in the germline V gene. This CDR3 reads CATSDTRDRAFYEQYF. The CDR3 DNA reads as TGTGCCACCAGTGACACCCGGGACAGGGCGTTCTACGAGCAGTACTTC.

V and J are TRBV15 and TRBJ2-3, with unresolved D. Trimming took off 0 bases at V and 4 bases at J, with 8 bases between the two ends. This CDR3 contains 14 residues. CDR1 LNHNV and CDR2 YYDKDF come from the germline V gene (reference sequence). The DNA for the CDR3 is TGTGCCACCAGCAGAGAGGTCGGGCCAGATACGCAGTATTTT. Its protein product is CATSREVGPDTQYF.

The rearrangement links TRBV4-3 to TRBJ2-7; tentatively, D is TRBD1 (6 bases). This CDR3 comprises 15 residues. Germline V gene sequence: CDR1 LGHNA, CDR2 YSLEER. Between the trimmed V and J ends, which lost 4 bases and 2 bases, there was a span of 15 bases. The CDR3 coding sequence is TGCGCCAGCAGCCTCAGTACAGGGTCTACCTACGAGCAGTACTTC. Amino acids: CASSLSTGSTYEQYF.

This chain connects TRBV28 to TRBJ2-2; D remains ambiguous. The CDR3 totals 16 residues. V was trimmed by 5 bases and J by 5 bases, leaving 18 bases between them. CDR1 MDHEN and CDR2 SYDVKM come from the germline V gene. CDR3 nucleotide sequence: TGTGCCAGCAGTCTCCACTTGGTGAGAAGGACCGGGGAGCTGTTTTTT. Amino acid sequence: CASSLHLVRRTGELFF. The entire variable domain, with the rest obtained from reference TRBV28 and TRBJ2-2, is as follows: DVKVTQSSRYLVKRTGEKVFLECVQDMDHENMFWYRQDPGLGLRLIYFSYDVKMKEKGDIPEGYSVSREKKERFSLILESASTNQTSMYLCASSLHLVRRTGELFFGEGSRLTVL.

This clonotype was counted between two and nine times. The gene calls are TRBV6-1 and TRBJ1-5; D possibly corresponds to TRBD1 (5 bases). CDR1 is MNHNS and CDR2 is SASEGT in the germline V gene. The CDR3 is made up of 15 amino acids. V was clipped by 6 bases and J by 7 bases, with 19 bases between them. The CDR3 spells CASSPQRGGGQPQHF. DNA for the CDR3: TGTGCCAGCAGCCCCCAGCGTGGGGGAGGACAGCCCCAGCATTTT.

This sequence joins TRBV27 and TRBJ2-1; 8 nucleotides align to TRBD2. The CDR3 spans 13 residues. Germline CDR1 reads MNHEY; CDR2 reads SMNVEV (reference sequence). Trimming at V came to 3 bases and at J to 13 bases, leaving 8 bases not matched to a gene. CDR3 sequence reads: CASSFAGTRSQFF. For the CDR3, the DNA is TGTGCCAGCAGTTTCGCCGGGACTAGGTCTCAGTTCTTC.

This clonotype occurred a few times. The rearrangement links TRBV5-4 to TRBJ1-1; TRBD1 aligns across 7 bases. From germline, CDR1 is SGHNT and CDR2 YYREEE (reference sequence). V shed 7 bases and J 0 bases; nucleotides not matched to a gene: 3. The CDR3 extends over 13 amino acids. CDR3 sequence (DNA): TGTGCCAGCCAGACAGGGTTGAACACTGAAGCTTTCTTT. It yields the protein CASQTGLNTEAFF.